These T cell receptor beta chains were read from a single sample in a study of cytomegalovirus exposure and HLA in healthy donors. Profiling relied on immunoSEQ multiplex PCR, and the TCRdb table lists in-frame clones only, not all of them. The sample lists about 160,000 clones, 80% occurring once. Source material: PBMCs. These receptors originate from a human donor in good health. Each CDR3 is given with its conserved first and last residue. The D gene is left open where the match is weak. The size of a clone is reported for some rows only, either as once, few or many, or as a class for expanded clones.

v_call: TRBV27; d_call: -; clone_size: -; j_call: TRBJ1-5; cdr3_aa: CASRAQEYSNQPQHF; cdr3_nt: TGTGCCAGCAGGGCACAGGAGTATAGCAATCAGCCCCAGCATTTT
v_call: TRBV9; d_call: -; clone_size: -; j_call: TRBJ1-3; cdr3_aa: CASSVGGGPGNTIYF; cdr3_nt: TGTGCCAGCAGCGTAGGCGGGGGGCCTGGAAACACCATATATTTT
v_call: TRBV19; d_call: TRBD1; clone_size: once; j_call: TRBJ1-5; cdr3_aa: CASKSQVTGPQPQHF; cdr3_nt: TGTGCCAGTAAGAGTCAGGTGACAGGGCCTCAGCCCCAGCATTTT
v_call: TRBV7-2; d_call: TRBD2; clone_size: -; j_call: TRBJ2-7; cdr3_aa: CASSLDGGGMAYEQYF; cdr3_nt: TGTGCCAGCAGCTTAGATGGCGGGGGGATGGCCTACGAGCAGTACTTC
v_call: TRBV9; d_call: -; clone_size: -; j_call: TRBJ2-7; cdr3_aa: CASSTDRSLGEQYF; cdr3_nt: TGTGCCAGCAGCACCGACAGGTCCCTGGGGGAGCAGTACTTC
v_call: TRBV4-1; d_call: TRBD2; clone_size: -; j_call: TRBJ2-5; cdr3_aa: CASSQRSGGWETQYF; cdr3_nt: TGCGCCAGCAGCCAACGCAGCGGGGGCTGGGAGACCCAGTACTTC
v_call: TRBV4-1; d_call: TRBD2; clone_size: -; j_call: TRBJ2-7; cdr3_aa: CASSQEGTKREQYF; cdr3_nt: TGCGCCAGCAGCCAGGAGGGGACTAAGAGGGAGCAGTACTTC
v_call: TRBV27; d_call: TRBD1; clone_size: -; j_call: TRBJ1-3; cdr3_aa: CASSPLQGGGGNTIYF; cdr3_nt: TGTGCCAGCAGTCCGCTACAGGGGGGAGGCGGAAACACCATATATTTT
v_call: TRBV6-6; d_call: -; clone_size: -; j_call: TRBJ1-2; cdr3_aa: CASSYQGNYGYTF; cdr3_nt: TGTGCCAGCAGTTACCAGGGGAACTATGGCTACACCTTC
v_call: TRBV7-9; d_call: TRBD2; clone_size: -; j_call: TRBJ2-3; cdr3_aa: CASSPAGGPDTQYF; cdr3_nt: TGTGCCAGCAGCCCAGCGGGGGGGCCTGATACGCAGTATTTT
v_call: TRBV15; d_call: -; clone_size: -; j_call: TRBJ2-7; cdr3_aa: CATSSGFSYEQYF; cdr3_nt: TGTGCCACCAGTTCAGGTTTTTCCTACGAGCAGTACTTC
v_call: TRBV6-5; d_call: TRBD2; clone_size: -; j_call: TRBJ2-1; cdr3_aa: CASSYTAGGPGEQFF; cdr3_nt: TGTGCCAGCAGTTACACGGCGGGGGGGCCGGGTGAGCAGTTCTTC
v_call: TRBV27; d_call: TRBD2; clone_size: -; j_call: TRBJ2-1; cdr3_aa: CASSLWDPGTSDLDEQFF; cdr3_nt: TGTGCCAGCAGTTTATGGGACCCCGGGACTAGTGACCTTGATGAGCAGTTCTTC
v_call: TRBV7-2; d_call: -; clone_size: -; j_call: TRBJ1-4; cdr3_aa: CASGQSNEKLFF; cdr3_nt: TGTGCCAGCGGCCAGTCTAATGAAAAACTGTTTTTT
v_call: TRBV6-1; d_call: TRBD1; clone_size: -; j_call: TRBJ1-2; cdr3_aa: CASRDRVLYGYTF; cdr3_nt: TGTGCCAGCAGAGACAGGGTTCTCTATGGCTACACCTTC
v_call: TRBV7-8; d_call: -; clone_size: -; j_call: TRBJ1-6; cdr3_aa: CASSLARQNSYNSPLHF; cdr3_nt: TGTGCCAGCAGCTTAGCGCGGCAAAACTCCTATAATTCACCCCTCCACTTT
v_call: TRBV6-5; d_call: TRBD2; clone_size: few; j_call: TRBJ2-7; cdr3_aa: CASSFAGGEQYF; cdr3_nt: TGTGCCAGCAGTTTTGCGGGGGGCGAGCAGTACTTC
v_call: TRBV7-2; d_call: -; clone_size: once; j_call: TRBJ2-1; cdr3_aa: CASSPARGRIYNEQFF; cdr3_nt: TGTGCCAGCAGCCCAGCCCGGGGTCGCATTTATAATGAGCAGTTCTTC
v_call: TRBV19; d_call: TRBD1; clone_size: -; j_call: TRBJ1-2; cdr3_aa: CASSDRGSNLNYGYTF; cdr3_nt: TGTGCCAGTAGCGACAGGGGATCCAATTTAAACTATGGCTACACCTTC
v_call: TRBV5-4; d_call: -; clone_size: -; j_call: TRBJ2-3; cdr3_aa: CASSRGTSTDTQYF; cdr3_nt: TGTGCCAGCAGTAGGGGGACGAGCACAGATACGCAGTATTTT
v_call: TRBV10-1; d_call: TRBD1; clone_size: -; j_call: TRBJ2-2; cdr3_aa: CASSEFRTGFPGELFF; cdr3_nt: TGCGCCAGCAGTGAGTTTCGGACAGGGTTCCCCGGGGAGCTGTTTTTT
v_call: TRBV2; d_call: -; clone_size: -; j_call: TRBJ1-1; cdr3_aa: CASSGGEHRRAFF; cdr3_nt: TGTGCCAGCAGTGGAGGCGAACACCGCCGGGCTTTCTTT
v_call: TRBV11-3; d_call: -; clone_size: -; j_call: TRBJ2-7; cdr3_aa: CASSPQEASSYEQYF; cdr3_nt: TGTGCCAGCAGCCCCCAGGAAGCTTCCTCCTACGAGCAGTACTTC
v_call: TRBV9; d_call: TRBD1; clone_size: -; j_call: TRBJ2-2; cdr3_aa: CASSGYRGKAGELFF; cdr3_nt: TGTGCCAGCAGCGGATACAGGGGGAAGGCCGGGGAGCTGTTTTTT
v_call: TRBV11-2; d_call: -; clone_size: few; j_call: TRBJ2-7; cdr3_aa: CASSHGAGPYEQYF; cdr3_nt: TGTGCCAGCAGCCATGGTGCGGGGCCCTACGAGCAGTACTTC
v_call: TRBV9; d_call: TRBD1; clone_size: -; j_call: TRBJ1-2; cdr3_aa: CASSVATGYGYTF; cdr3_nt: TGTGCCAGCAGCGTAGCGACAGGGTATGGCTACACCTTC
v_call: TRBV5-1; d_call: -; clone_size: -; j_call: TRBJ1-1; cdr3_aa: CASTIGDLGTEAFF; cdr3_nt: TGCGCCAGCACCATCGGGGACTTGGGCACTGAAGCTTTCTTT
v_call: TRBV5-1; d_call: -; clone_size: -; j_call: TRBJ1-1; cdr3_aa: CASSPDRPYEAFF; cdr3_nt: TGCGCCAGCAGCCCCGACAGACCGTATGAAGCTTTCTTT
v_call: TRBV7-9; d_call: -; clone_size: -; j_call: TRBJ2-2; cdr3_aa: CASSSFGTGELFF; cdr3_nt: TGTGCCAGCAGCTCTTTCGGGACCGGGGAGCTGTTTTTT
v_call: TRBV9; d_call: -; clone_size: -; j_call: TRBJ2-3; cdr3_aa: CASSVRGTDTQYF; cdr3_nt: TGTGCCAGCAGCGTACGAGGCACAGATACGCAGTATTTT
v_call: TRBV27; d_call: TRBD1; clone_size: -; j_call: TRBJ2-7; cdr3_aa: CASSLPPGDRVHEQYF; cdr3_nt: TGTGCCAGCAGTTTACCCCCCGGGGACAGGGTTCACGAGCAGTACTTC
v_call: TRBV5-1; d_call: -; clone_size: -; j_call: TRBJ2-7; cdr3_aa: CASSFRPGEGGEQYF; cdr3_nt: TGCGCCAGCAGCTTTAGACCAGGGGAGGGGGGGGAGCAGTACTTC
v_call: TRBV7-6; d_call: TRBD2; clone_size: -; j_call: TRBJ2-5; cdr3_aa: CASMPSVPGLVQETQYF; cdr3_nt: TGTGCCAGCATGCCGTCTGTTCCGGGACTAGTACAAGAGACCCAGTACTTC
v_call: TRBV5-1; d_call: TRBD2; clone_size: -; j_call: TRBJ2-5; cdr3_aa: CASSLSGGAGQETQYF; cdr3_nt: TGCGCCAGCAGCTTGTCCGGGGGGGCGGGCCAAGAGACCCAGTACTTC
v_call: TRBV4-3; d_call: -; clone_size: -; j_call: TRBJ1-2; cdr3_aa: CASSQDAGQGYGYTF; cdr3_nt: TGCGCCAGCAGCCAAGACGCCGGTCAGGGGTATGGCTACACCTTC
v_call: TRBV4-1; d_call: -; clone_size: -; j_call: TRBJ1-2; cdr3_aa: CASSQIQGSYGYTF; cdr3_nt: TGCGCCAGCAGCCAAATACAGGGTAGCTATGGCTACACCTTC
v_call: TRBV19; d_call: TRBD2; clone_size: -; j_call: TRBJ2-7; cdr3_aa: CASSMAGVSYEQYF; cdr3_nt: TGTGCCAGTAGTATGGCGGGGGTCTCCTACGAGCAGTACTTC
v_call: TRBV5-6; d_call: -; clone_size: -; j_call: TRBJ2-1; cdr3_aa: CASSSGFSEQFF; cdr3_nt: TGTGCCAGCAGCTCAGGTTTCAGTGAGCAGTTCTTC
v_call: TRBV7-2; d_call: TRBD1; clone_size: -; j_call: TRBJ2-4; cdr3_aa: CASSATWTGSSDIQYF; cdr3_nt: TGTGCCAGCAGCGCAACTTGGACAGGGAGCTCGGACATTCAGTACTTC
v_call: TRBV5-1; d_call: -; clone_size: -; j_call: TRBJ2-2; cdr3_aa: CASSPLEGVTGELFF; cdr3_nt: TGCGCCAGCAGCCCGCTCGAAGGGGTCACCGGGGAGCTGTTTTTT
v_call: TRBV7-9; d_call: -; clone_size: -; j_call: TRBJ1-2; cdr3_aa: CASSLDVGVGVPYGYTF; cdr3_nt: TGTGCCAGCAGCTTAGATGTAGGCGTGGGAGTCCCCTATGGCTACACCTTC
v_call: TRBV7-2; d_call: -; clone_size: -; j_call: TRBJ2-1; cdr3_aa: CASSAPLTEQTQNYNEQFF; cdr3_nt: TGTGCCAGCAGCGCACCTTTAACCGAACAGACACAGAACTACAATGAGCAGTTCTTC
v_call: TRBV19; d_call: -; clone_size: -; j_call: TRBJ1-2; cdr3_aa: CASSILPGLNYGYTF; cdr3_nt: TGTGCCAGTAGTATACTTCCAGGGTTGAACTATGGCTACACCTTC